This T cell receptor (beta chain) was identified during a study of cytomegalovirus exposure and HLA in healthy donors (dated by TCRdb to 2015 to 2018). For the study in its entirety: In an earlier analysis of roughly 500 of the donors, around 290 Gb of sequence data and 95 million to 130 million unique TCR beta sequences from 150 million to 200 million T cells were reported. About 320 gigabases of sequencing data and 70 million to 85 million unique TCR sequences were included in an early release covering over 600 HLA-typed donors. Typing coverage differed by locus: A, B, C, DRB1 and DQB1 were typed in roughly 629-640 donors, DQA1 in 522, DPA1 in approximately 600, and DPB1 in 450 to 480. To decide whether each TCR beta V gene segment behaved as functional or pseudogenic, an earlier analysis of fewer than 750 of the donors relied on high-throughput TCR beta sequencing. Alongside the repertoire data, information on donor age, sex, ethnicity and CMV serostatus was compiled. A later analysis re-examined previously published TCR beta repertoires from roughly 720 donors and added high-resolution HLA genotyping to investigate patterns of TCR occurrence. On average, roughly 200,000 unique TCR beta nucleotide sequences were sequenced per donor among some 420 genotyped donors of the cohort, with 15% to 20% of those sequences being non-productive. The genetic ancestry cluster associated with self-reported Caucasian donors included roughly 84% of the roughly 360 genotyped donors. The aim of the study was to test whether cataloging public T cell receptors could identify signatures of past pathogen exposure. Because of strong linkage in the cohort, 5 or 6 DR-DQ haplotypes were treated as single units for association and clustering. Besides the first cohort of 666 subjects, a separate validation cohort made up of roughly 120 different subjects was used. To predict cytomegalovirus infection status, the study brought together high-throughput TCR immunosequencing, statistical association of individual TCRs with disease status, and machine learning. All discovery cohort repertoires had been generated on a single sequencing platform. Rather than using new phenotypic data, the later analysis identified candidate immune exposures from TCR beta sequences and from how often those sequences occurred across donors. The study used immunosequencing to profile the T cell repertoires of approximately 630 subjects and linked those repertoires to cytomegalovirus serostatus. A later genetic analysis used genome-wide SNP genotypes for about three fifths of the 666 donors, treating that subset as a discovery cohort. Both class I and class II loci were covered by HLA typing, at four-digit resolution. Overall study outcomes, separate from this receptor: A later analysis found that HLA-associated TCR beta chains were more clonally expanded and had lower generation probabilities than equally common non-associated chains. The authors suggested that the approach could potentially be extended to other disease states and immunological phenotypes. A further reported finding was that TCR beta sequences accurately predicted the HLA-A and HLA-B alleles for most subjects in the first cohort. Roughly uniform sequencing depth across donors was assumed in presence/absence analyses, although this assumption may not hold. A cluster of highly shared sequence variants was judged likely to represent a technical artifact of the sequencing pipeline. Specific HLA alleles were associated with 16,951 TCR beta sequences at a false discovery rate of 0.05 in a later analysis. Because HLA typing was unavailable for some donors at each locus, only the typed subset was used in association tests. In vitro tests confirmed that a few of the cytomegalovirus-associated TCR beta chains recognize cytomegalovirus antigens. In this cohort, only TCR beta chains were sequenced, and detectable features were limited by the absence of alpha or paired-chain data. Because the 87-base-pair reads could not distinguish some IMGT-functional V segments, including TRBV6-2 and TRBV6-3, those segments were excluded. While some public TCRs were present in many individuals, most TCR sequences turned up only very rarely across donors. A later analysis found that TCR association rates varied across HLA loci, with DRB1 alleles showing the most associated TCRs and HLA-C alleles the fewest. Over 15 rarely observed V segments, including chromosome 9 orphons, were excluded from the earlier analysis of several hundred of the donors because counts were too low. Immune exposure information for the cohort was limited to CMV serostatus. In a later genetic analysis, a missense DCLRE1C variant was associated with V-gene and J-gene trimming of TCR beta chains, and the association was replicated in an independent cohort. A total of around 150 TCR beta chains were listed by the study as associated with cytomegalovirus. A later analysis reported that several top co-occurrence clusters appeared linked to parvovirus B19, influenza, CMV and Epstein-Barr virus. Strong co-occurrence of HLA alleles, especially DR and DQ, made assigning TCR associations to individual alleles difficult. A later genetic analysis reported fewer N-insertions in productive TCRs among donors in an Asian-associated ancestry cluster than the approximately 700-donor mean. Most CMV-associated TCR beta chains appeared to be HLA-restricted in a later analysis, and the HLA associations seemed to be driven largely by CMV exposure. The classifier was reported to diagnose cytomegalovirus status with high specificity and sensitivity in both the original cohort and the validation cohort. Correlated functional status among segregating V segments might reflect linkage disequilibrium, but an unknown experimental factor could not be ruled out. In an earlier analysis of some 550 of the donors, most TCR beta V segments were observed in productive rearrangements about 87% or about 30% of the time, broadly matching IMGT annotations.

Trimming leaves V shorter by 0 bases and J shorter by 3 bases, with the junction holding 8 bases beyond the gene matches. The CDR3 starts with the cysteine, ends with the phenylalanine, and has 16 residues. Just the 48-base CDR3 DNA is kept, in frame starting at base 1. Sequences SGHDN (CDR1) and FVKESK (CDR2) are obtained from the germline V gene. Remarks on this clone: The antigen it binds to is not known. No base quality information exists; no much larger clone differs at one position.

In total, approximately 700 healthy bone marrow donors made up the cohort. Cohort members were all nominally healthy when sampled, although unrecorded immune exposures were likely present. The donor was CMV seronegative and was included in the group of a few hundred seronegative cohort members. Each donor provided a peripheral blood sample, and peripheral blood mononuclear cells were used for TCR beta sequencing. The Qiagen DNeasy Blood Extraction Kit was used to extract genomic DNA from the blood cell samples. The library was built by means of the immunoSEQ multiplex PCR assay. A mixture of 60 forward primers for TCR Vbeta segments and 13 reverse primers for TCR Jbeta segments was used in the multiplex PCR. Amplification of the CDR3 region of rearranged TCR beta genes was performed with a multiplex PCR assay on genomic DNA. The amplified TCR beta libraries were sequenced on the Illumina HiSeq System as 87-base-pair reads. The study's processing was this. In a later analysis, 80 million or so unique TCR beta chains were counted across the roughly 670 repertoires, and approximately 9.9 million of these chains were shared by at least two donors. Raw reads were error-corrected and collapsed into unique sequences with a nearest-neighbor algorithm that merged closely related sequences to remove PCR and sequencing errors. CDR3 sequences were aligned to IMGT reference sequences to assign V, D and J gene segments. For a sequence to be retained, at least a six-nucleotide match to both a V gene segment and a J gene segment was required. A rearrangement counted as productive if the CDR3 had no stop codons and remained in frame with V and J, and every other rearrangement counted as non-productive. Following IMGT convention, CDR3 was defined as the stretch from the second conserved V-encoded cysteine up to the conserved J-encoded phenylalanine. In an earlier analysis of around 540 of the donors, sequences lacking an unambiguous match to a single V gene segment were excluded. An earlier analysis of fewer than 750 of the donors classified V segments as functional when productive rearrangements were above 56.7% and as segregating when the standard deviation between donors was above 5%. A statistical classification framework was built to diagnose cytomegalovirus status from the catalog of TCR beta chain sequences. In a later analysis, V and J genes were assigned by comparing TCR nucleotide sequences against IMGT/GENE-DB human TR gene sequences. In a later analysis, CDR3 sequences and most-parsimonious VDJ recombination scenarios were assigned using the TCRdist pipeline. In a later analysis, each TCR beta chain was defined by its CDR3 amino acid sequence together with its V-gene family, and reads lacking a unique V-gene family were excluded. In a later analysis, nearly 600 highly shared, low-generation-probability nucleotide sequences were removed to address suspected cross-contamination and a sequencing artifact. In a later analysis, a clonal expansion index was calculated for each public chain from normalized within-repertoire ranks of inferred template counts. Generation probabilities in a later analysis came from a VDJ recombination model fitted to out-of-frame rearrangements, and those results were checked against IGoR. In a later analysis, hypergeometric tests were used to score TCR-TCR, TCR-HLA and TCR-CMV co-occurrence, with a repertoire-size bias correction applied to TCR pairs. To estimate false discovery rates, a later analysis permuted the HLA or CMV assignments 20 times. In a later analysis, co-occurring TCRs were grouped using DBSCAN, with TCRdist sequence similarity added in when clustering inside HLA-allele-positive subsets. For co-occurrence clustering, repertoires with fewer than 30,000 or more than 120,000 public chains were excluded, along with about five repertoires with anomalous nucleotide sharing. TCRdb took over this immuneACCESS table, retaining in-frame rearrangements with V and J assigned. Such tables are incomplete; in checked studies, under half of the missing clones stem from an unresolved V gene, and the remainder is unexplained. That table furnishes V, J and clone size, whereas the DNA furnished D and trimming. For this sample there are 100,000 to 150,000 clones; about 86% appear just once. The ten largest clones take up less than 5.5% of the sample.

The sequenced sample was PBMCs. The V and J segments used are TRBV14 and TRBJ2-7, and 7 junction bases match TRBD1. The sequence was obtained from a woman between 25 and 40 years old in good health and CMV-seronegative. The CDR3 in this case is CASSQDKWDRDYEQYF. The nucleotide sequence reads as follows: TGTGCCAGCAGCCAAGATAAGTGGGACAGAGACTACGAGCAGTACTTC. With the portions outside the CDR3 filled from the reference TRBV14 and TRBJ2-7 genes, the complete variable region becomes EAGVTQFPSHSVIEKGQTVTLRCDPISGHDNLYWYRRVMGKEIKFLLHFVKESKQDESGMPNNRFLAERTGGTYSTLKVQPAELEDSGVYFCASSQDKWDRDYEQYFGPGTRLTVT.